A single sample gave rise to the 8 T cell receptor beta chains below, sequenced in a study of cytomegalovirus exposure and HLA in healthy donors. The study ran its PCR with 60 Vbeta and 13 Jbeta primers. Only in-frame clones appear in the TCRdb table, and some are missing; sequencing was by immunoSEQ multiplex PCR. The listing records fewer than 200,000 clones. Sequenced sample: PBMCs. These receptor sequences come from a woman aged 60-70 years in good health and CMV-seronegative.

The V gene is TRBV4-3, the J gene TRBJ1-2; D gene ambiguous. V was clipped by 0 bases and J by 4 bases, with 9 bases between them. The CDR3 extends over 14 amino acids. Germline lookup yields CDR1 LGHNA and CDR2 YSLEER. For the CDR3, the DNA is TGCGCCAGCAGCCAAGACCGGGGTTTCTATGGCTACACCTTC. Its translation: CASSQDRGFYGYTF.

The V call is TRBV7-9, the J call TRBJ2-1, with 8 bases matching TRBD1. Unmatched junction bases numbered 11, after V lost 2 bases and J lost 5 bases. The CDR3 consists of 17 residues. CDR1 SEHNR and CDR2 FQNEAQ come from the germline V gene (reference sequence). CDR3 amino acids: CASSLNRRTGTDNEQFF. CDR3 DNA: TGTGCCAGCAGCTTAAACCGCAGGACAGGGACCGACAATGAGCAGTTCTTC.

CDR3 in DNA: TGTGCCAGCAGCATTCAGGGACTAGTCACCAACGAGCAGTACTTC. Translation: CASSIQGLVTNEQYF. This chain uses TRBV7-2 with TRBJ2-7, with 8 bases identical to TRBD2. This CDR3 contains 15 residues. The junction had 11 bases not matched to a gene; V was cut back by 5 bases and J by 5 bases. Germline-derived CDR1 and CDR2 are SGHTA and FQGNSA.

The V and J genes are TRBV28 and TRBJ1-5; TRBD1 might be the D (5 bases). V shed 1 base and J shed 7 bases, with 11 bases lying between them. Per the germline V gene, CDR1 is MDHEN and CDR2 is SYDVKM. This CDR3 is built from 14 residues. The CDR3: CASSLFGGGQPQHF. DNA for the CDR3: TGTGCCAGCAGTTTATTTGGGGGAGGGCAGCCCCAGCATTTT.

The chain's CDR3 is CASSPPGQATNEKLFF. Written as DNA, the CDR3 is TGTGCCAGCTCACCACCCGGACAGGCAACTAATGAAAAACTGTTTTTT. The chain couples TRBV18 to TRBJ1-4, with TRBD1 identical over 7 bases. CDR3 length equals 16 residues. Trimming at V came to 0 bases and at J to 0 bases, leaving 1 base not matched to a gene. The germline V gene encodes CDR1 KGHSH and CDR2 LQKENI.

The chain is built from TRBV5-4 and TRBJ1-2, with D possibly being TRBD1 (5 bases). V lost 0 bases and J 5 bases, leaving 11 bases between the germline ends. The V gene's germline CDR1 is SGHNT and CDR2 YYREEE (reference sequence). The length of the CDR3 is 14 residues. CDR3 sequence (DNA): TGTGCCAGCAGCTTGGAACAAGGGGAATATGGCTACACCTTC. This codes for CASSLEQGEYGYTF.

The chain uses TRBV19 and TRBJ2-1; TRBD2 aligns across 10 bases. CDR3 length equals 16 residues. Trimming at V came to 4 bases and at J to 0 bases, leaving 3 bases not matched to a gene. Germline lookup yields CDR1 LNHDA and CDR2 SQIVND (reference sequence). As DNA, the CDR3 is TGTGCCAGTAGTAGGACTAGCGGAAGCTCCTACAATGAGCAGTTCTTC. It yields the protein CASSRTSGSSYNEQFF.

The V gene is TRBV2, the J gene TRBJ1-5; D is ambiguous. From germline, CDR1 is SNHLY and CDR2 FYNNEI. Trimming took 1 base from V and 4 from J, leaving 11 bases between them. The CDR3 spans 15 residues. CDR3 in DNA: TGTGCCAGCAGTGAAGAGGAGGGTTGGAATCAGCCCCAGCATTTT. The encoded protein is CASSEEEGWNQPQHF.